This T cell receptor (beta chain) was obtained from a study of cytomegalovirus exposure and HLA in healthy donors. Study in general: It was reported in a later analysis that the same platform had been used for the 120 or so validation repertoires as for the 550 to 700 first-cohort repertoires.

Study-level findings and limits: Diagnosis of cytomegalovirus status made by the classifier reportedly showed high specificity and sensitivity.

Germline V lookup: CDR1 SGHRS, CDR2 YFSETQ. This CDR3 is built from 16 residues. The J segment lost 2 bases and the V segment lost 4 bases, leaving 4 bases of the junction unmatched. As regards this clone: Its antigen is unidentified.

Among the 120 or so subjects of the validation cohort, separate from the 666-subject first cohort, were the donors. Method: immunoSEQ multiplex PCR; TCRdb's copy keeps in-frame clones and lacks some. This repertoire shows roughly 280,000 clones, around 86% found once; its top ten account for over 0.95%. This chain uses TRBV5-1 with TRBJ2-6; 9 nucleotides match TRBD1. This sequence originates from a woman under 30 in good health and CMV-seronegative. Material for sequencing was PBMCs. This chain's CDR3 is CASSRDRGAGANVLTF. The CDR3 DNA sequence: TGCGCCAGCAGCCGAGACAGGGGGGCTGGGGCCAACGTCCTGACTTTC.